Included here is one TCR beta chain sequence, with context. Its target is unknown. These data originate in a study of shared clonotypes between healthy human individuals. Study-level information: Per-donor plates numbered three CD4 naive, three CD4 memory, two CD8 naive and one CD8 memory. Findings and caveats of the study: Depth was large, yet rarefaction showed that sorted-subset sequencing was incomplete.

V lost 4 bases, J lost 4 bases, and 13 bases lay in between. Germline CDR1 reads MNHNS; CDR2 reads SASEGT. CDR3 length equals 14 residues. Method: immunoSEQ multiplex PCR; TCRdb's copy keeps in-frame clones and lacks some. The sample lists more than 2 million clones, roughly 95% occurring once. The chain couples TRBV6-1 to TRBJ1-1; no reliable D call. This TCR derives from a man aged 18-30 years in good health. Sequencing used naive CD4+ T cells sorted from blood. The subset is: CD45RA+ positively selected. CDR3 sequence reads: CASSGWGERTEAFF. The CDR3 nucleotides are TGTGCCAGCAGTGGTTGGGGAGAGCGCACTGAAGCTTTCTTT.